The clone carrying this T cell receptor beta chain was counted between two and nine times. The record originates from a study of blood T cell repertoires in COVID-19. Study details: Samples representing acute and convalescent COVID-19 were sourced from the United States, Italy and Spain. The analysed material was cDNA or gDNA that came from T cells, B-cell-depleted T cells, or PBMCs.

In germline, CDR1 is MRHNA, CDR2 SNTAGT. This CDR3 has 19 residues. Trimming removed 6 bases from V and 0 bases from J, with 24 bases in between. Repertoires were generated with immunoSEQ multiplex PCR, while TCRdb's copy carries only in-frame clones and drops some. This sample carries around 300,000 clones, around 89% of them seen once, and the ten largest clones take less than 2.5%. The source is a woman aged 18-30 years who had recovered from COVID-19. V gene TRBV6-4 combines with J gene TRBJ1-5; D may be TRBD1 (6 bases). The sample taken for sequencing was PBMCs or T cells enriched from blood (not recorded which). The CDR3: CASSDIDVTGINSNQPQHF. The CDR3 DNA follows: TGTGCCAGCAGCGACATTGACGTTACAGGGATTAATAGCAATCAGCCCCAGCATTTT.